This T cell receptor beta chain was captured by sequencing in a study of shared T cell receptors in the human thymus. With 8 bases removed from V and 8 bases from J, the gap between germline ends came to 7 bases. CDR1 SGHAT and CDR2 FQNNGV come from the germline V gene. CDR3 length: 10 residues. Libraries were prepared by immunoSEQ multiplex PCR; TCRdb keeps only in-frame clonotypes and omits some of them. Among hundreds of thousands of clones listed, around 87% were seen once. The same sample was also studied in work on human thymus T cells. Per that study: Resections from corrective heart surgery supplied the thymus tissue. Thymic and blood repertoires appeared to show biased V and J gene usage. Related studies noted strongly shared thymic repertoires across unrelated people.

The genes are TRBV11-2 and TRBJ1-3; D gene unclear. The TCR was taken from a boy younger than two with a congenital heart defect. The sample was thymocytes. This chain's CDR3 is CASGGHTIYF. In nucleotides, the CDR3 is TGTGCCAGCGGAGGACACACCATATATTTT.